This T cell receptor (beta chain) was obtained from a study of shared clonotypes between healthy human individuals. Sequencing was performed with immunoSEQ multiplex PCR; in TCRdb, only in-frame clones are kept and a portion is missing. This sample has approximately 840,000 clones, with just over 95% found just once. Trimming cost V 7 bases and J 8 bases, with 15 bases left between them. The CDR3 covers 12 residues. Germline V gene data show CDR1 as SQVTM and CDR2 as ANQGSEA. With regard to this clone: Antigen: not known.

Naive CD8 isolation took CD45RO-negative cells positively selected for CCR7 and excluded terminally differentiated effector memory CD45RA+ cells. Adult donors, all healthy and HIV-negative, had no recent acute infections or vaccinations. Every donor, a Caucasian adult, lived in Nashville, Tennessee. Overall study results and limits: Relative to memory subsets, naive subsets generally showed larger estimated richness.

The material sequenced was naive CD8+ T cells sorted from blood. J is TRBJ2-1 and V is TRBV29-1; TRBD2 might be the D (6 bases). This sequence was found in a man aged 25 to 45 in good health. The CDR3: CSGQRLGDEQFF. The CDR3 DNA reads TGCAGCGGCCAAAGACTAGGGGATGAGCAGTTCTTC.